Below, 22 T cell receptor beta chains from the same sample are listed, as sequenced in a study of regulatory T cells in long-lasting Graves disease. The time point is: persistent/refractory GD, antithyroid drugs over 5 years with positive TRAb. The TCR library was made from RNA that had been extracted from PBMCs in TRIzol. Library construction for TCR beta used iRepertoire HTBI primers and Arm-PCR of CDR3 regions. One entry per CDR3 protein results from TCRdb running MiXCR on the multiplex PCR reads. The sample lists more than 650,000 distinct CDR3 sequences; around 32% were seen once. The sample was peripheral blood mononuclear cells (PBMCs), taken when the disease was refractory, from a patient treated with antithyroid drugs. The source of these receptors is a female donor with Graves disease.

The chain employs TRBV20-1 and TRBJ2-7; D is unclear. In germline, CDR1 is DFQATT, CDR2 SNEGSKA (reference sequence). CDR3 size: 12 residues. V gave up 5 bases and J gave up 5 bases, with 13 bases separating them. The CDR3 reads CSALASAHEQYF. CDR3 bases: TGCAGTGCTTTGGCATCGGCCCACGAGCAGTACTTC.

This clonotype was seen more than once but under ten times. The gene calls are TRBV11-2 and TRBJ1-3; D is unresolved. Germline V gives CDR1 SGHAT, CDR2 FQNNGV. V lost 3 bases and J lost 0, with 9 bases in between. The CDR3 consists of 15 residues. CDR3 sequence reads: CASSLYSDSGNTIYF. CDR3 in DNA: TGTGCCAGCAGCTTGTACAGCGACTCTGGAAACACCATATATTTT.

This clonotype was detected only a few times. DNA for the CDR3: TGTGCCAGCAGTCCGGGACCGACGACCTACGAGCAGTACTTC. The encoded protein is CASSPGPTTYEQYF. V is TRBV6-2 or TRBV6-3 and J is TRBJ2-7, with D perhaps given as TRBD1 or TRBD2 (5 bases each). Trimming cost V 5 bases and J 2 bases, with 13 bases left between them. Germline assignment: CDR1 MNHEY and CDR2 SVGEGT. This CDR3 contains 14 residues.

In its sample, this clonotype was seen a few times. This rearrangement joins TRBV5-1 to TRBJ1-4, with D tentatively TRBD1 (6 bases). V gave up 6 bases and J gave up 3 bases, with 12 bases separating them. CDR3 length: 14 residues. Germline V gene sequence: CDR1 SGHRS, CDR2 YFSETQ. CDR3 coding DNA: TGCGCCAGCAACCAGGGGAAGGCTAATGAAAAACTGTTTTTT. The encoded protein is CASNQGKANEKLFF.

This clonotype has a handful of counts. The CDR3 spells CASSPGTGRGYTF. CDR3 DNA: TGTGCCAGCAGCCCCGGGACAGGGAGAGGCTACACCTTC. This rearrangement joins TRBV14 to TRBJ1-2, with TRBD1 matching 9 bases. This CDR3 is 13 amino acids long. Germline V gene lookup returns CDR1 SGHDN and CDR2 FVKESK. Losses at the gene ends were 4 bases for V and 8 bases for J; bases not matched to a gene: 5.

This clonotype was detected a few times. The chain couples TRBV27 to TRBJ1-2; D uncertain. CDR1 MNHEY and CDR2 SMNVEV come from the germline V gene (reference sequence). The CDR3 extends over 13 amino acids. V gave up 6 bases and J gave up 4 bases, with 12 bases separating them. The CDR3 reads CASRGGVGYGYTF. The CDR3 DNA reads as TGTGCCAGCAGAGGTGGGGTGGGCTATGGCTACACCTTC.

The chain joins TRBV7-9 to TRBJ2-7; possibly TRBD2 for D (5 bases). This CDR3 is built from 15 residues. Trimming removed 5 bases from V and 2 bases from J, with 16 bases in between. Germline CDR1 reads SEHNR; CDR2 reads FQNEAQ (reference sequence). CDR3 residues: CASSPYREDPYEQYF. The CDR3 DNA sequence: TGTGCCAGCAGCCCCTACCGGGAAGACCCCTACGAGCAGTACTTC.

This clonotype was seen a few times. The chain uses TRBV5-1 and TRBJ2-1, with D perhaps matching TRBD1 (5 bases). The V gene's germline CDR1 is SGHRS and CDR2 YFSETQ. V was trimmed by 0 bases and J by 8 bases, leaving 15 bases between them. This CDR3 is built from 15 residues. The DNA of the CDR3 is TGCGCCAGCAGCTTGGGTGTTGGGTCCAGGGATGAGCAGTTCTTC. It codes for CASSLGVGSRDEQFF. The full variable domain, rest sourced from reference TRBV5-1 and TRBJ2-1, is KAGVTQTPRYLIKTRGQQVTLSCSPISGHRSVSWYQQTPGQGLQFLFEYFSETQRNKGNFPGRFSGRQFSNSRSEMNVSTLELGDSALYLCASSLGVGSRDEQFFGPGTRLTVL.

The chain joins TRBV7-9 to TRBJ1-1; D is ambiguous. Trimming pared 4 bases from V and 1 base from J, leaving 16 bases between. In germline, CDR1 is SEHNR, CDR2 FQNEAQ (reference sequence). The CDR3 extends over 16 amino acids. The CDR3 DNA reads as TGTGCCAGCAGCTCCGGGATAATGTCTGAGAACACTGAAGCTTTCTTT. It yields the protein CASSSGIMSENTEAFF.

This clonotype has ten or more counts. The V and J genes are TRBV12-3 or TRBV12-4 and TRBJ2-5; TRBD2 matches at 9 bases. V lost 6 bases to trimming and J lost 4 bases; unmatched junction nucleotides: 3. The length of the CDR3 is 13 residues. CDR3 coding DNA: TGTGCCAGCAGGTCGACTAGCGGAGAGACCCAGTACTTC. It encodes CASRSTSGETQYF.

Regarding this clonotype: The junction and the germline gene differ at one end; a read error may be behind it. V is TRBV5-1 and J is TRBJ1-1; tentatively, D is TRBD1 (5 bases). Germline-derived CDR1 and CDR2 are SGHRS and YFSETQ. The CDR3 is 14 residues long. The CDR3 here is CASGLVGANTEAFF. CDR3 DNA: TGCGCCAGCGGCTTGGTCGGGGCAAACACTGAAGCTTTCTTT.

This clonotype was seen only a few times. The chain links TRBV29-1 to TRBJ2-2; the D gene is possibly TRBD1 (5 bases). The CDR3 spans 12 residues. The V end lost 7 bases, the J end lost 6 bases, and 12 bases lay between the germline ends. Germline CDR1 is SQVTM and CDR2 is ANQGSEA. The CDR3 DNA sequence: TGCAGCGCCACAGGCAGGGCCGGGGAGCTGTTTTTT. Amino acid sequence: CSATGRAGELFF.

This clonotype showed up many times. CDR3 in DNA: TGTGCCAGCAGTTCCCGGCGGGCTAGCGGAGAGACCCAGTACTTC. This sequence encodes CASSSRRASGETQYF. The chain carries TRBV12-3 or TRBV12-4 and TRBJ2-5; 7 bases match TRBD2. The junction had 9 bases not matched to a gene; V was cut back by 4 bases and J by 4 bases. The length of the CDR3 is 15 residues.

As regards this clonotype: A read error may produce the germline difference seen at one junction end. V and J are TRBV2 and TRBJ2-2; 7 nucleotides line up with TRBD2. Per the germline V gene, CDR1 is SNHLY and CDR2 is FYNNEI. This CDR3 comprises 16 residues. In DNA, the CDR3 is TGTGCCAGCAGCGAGCGGACTAGTTCGAACACCGGGAAGCTGTTTTTT. It translates to CASSERTSSNTGKLFF.

This clonotype was seen more than once but under ten times. V gene TRBV11-2 combines with J gene TRBJ1-4; D not resolved. Germline assignment: CDR1 SGHAT and CDR2 FQNNGV. Between the trimmed V and J ends, which lost 0 bases and 13 bases, there was a span of 9 bases. The CDR3 consists of 12 residues. CDR3: CASSLDGEGLFF. DNA of the CDR3: TGTGCCAGCAGCTTAGACGGTGAAGGACTGTTTTTT.

This chain links TRBV28 with TRBJ2-5, with 10 bases identical to TRBD1. The CDR3 totals 15 residues. Germline V gene sequence: CDR1 MDHEN, CDR2 SYDVKM. J gave up 4 bases and V 6 bases, and 8 bases lay outside the gene matches. The CDR3 bases are TGTGCCAGCAGCCCGAGGGACAGGGGATTAGAGACCCAGTACTTC. Its protein product is CASSPRDRGLETQYF. The full variable domain, rest sourced from reference TRBV28 and TRBJ2-5, is DVKVTQSSRYLVKRTGEKVFLECVQDMDHENMFWYRQDPGLGLRLIYFSYDVKMKEKGDIPEGYSVSREKKERFSLILESASTNQTSMYLCASSPRDRGLETQYFGPGTRLLVL.

The rearrangement links TRBV6-2 or TRBV6-3 to TRBJ2-7; 8 nucleotides line up with TRBD2. The CDR3 covers 13 residues. Germline V lookup: CDR1 MNHEY, CDR2 SVGEGT. V lost 2 bases to trimming and J lost 7 bases; unmatched junction nucleotides: 4. The chain's CDR3 is CASSYVGTSEQYF. Written as DNA, the CDR3 is TGTGCCAGCAGTTACGTAGGGACTAGTGAGCAGTACTTC.

This clonotype was observed a few times. This sequence joins TRBV20-1 and TRBJ1-2; no clear D gene. V dropped 3 bases and J dropped 4 bases, with 9 bases sitting between them. The germline V gene encodes CDR1 DFQATT and CDR2 SNEGSKA (reference sequence). The CDR3 loop spans 12 amino acids. The CDR3 sequence: CSASLRPYGYTF. The CDR3 DNA reads as TGCAGTGCTAGTTTACGGCCCTATGGCTACACCTTC.

The chain carries TRBV18 and TRBJ1-5; D possibly corresponds to TRBD1 (6 bases). V lost 5 bases and J 4 bases, leaving 18 bases between the germline ends. CDR1 and CDR2 from the germline V gene are KGHSH and LQKENI. This CDR3 has 16 residues. CDR3 sequence: CASSTTRGLSNQPQHF. Here the CDR3 DNA reads TGTGCCAGCTCAACCACGCGGGGGCTTAGTAATCAGCCCCAGCATTTT.

The chain has TRBV24-1 and TRBJ1-5; perhaps TRBD1 as D (6 bases). In germline, CDR1 is KGHDR, CDR2 SFDVKD. The CDR3 length is 14 residues. V lost 4 bases and J lost 6, with 12 bases in between. The CDR3 here is CATSDRGVSQPQHF. DNA for the CDR3: TGTGCCACCAGTGACAGGGGTGTCAGTCAGCCCCAGCATTTT.

V and J are TRBV12-3 or TRBV12-4 and TRBJ1-2, with D tentatively TRBD1 (5 bases). This CDR3 is built from 15 residues. V was cut by 2 bases and J by 2 bases, with 12 bases left in between. CDR3 sequence: CASSLRQGGNYGYTF. Here the CDR3 DNA reads TGTGCCAGCAGTTTAAGGCAGGGAGGGAACTATGGCTACACCTTC.

The V call is TRBV7-2, the J call TRBJ2-4; either TRBD1 or TRBD2 may fit D (5 bases each). The V gene's germline CDR1 is SGHTA and CDR2 FQGNSA. V was shortened by 5 bases and J by 8 bases, with 13 bases between the two germline ends. This CDR3 is 13 amino acids long. The CDR3 here is CASSARRGHIQYF. The CDR3 nucleotides are TGTGCCAGCAGCGCCCGACGGGGACACATTCAGTACTTC.